This T cell receptor beta chain was sequenced in a study of CD8 T cells in ankylosing spondylitis. The TCR beta libraries were generated through quantitative 5'-RACE incorporating molecular barcodes. Each CDR3 protein is one row after TCRdb ran MiXCR on the 5' RACE reads. The sample contains about 800,000 distinct CDR3 sequences, approximately 12% of which appear only once. The V end was cut by 3 bases, the J end by 10 bases, with 7 bases between. The germline V gene has CDR1 MGHDK and CDR2 SYGVNS. This CDR3 is 11 amino acids long. Study-wide findings and caveats: A motif of seven or eight highly homologous TCR beta variants was seen as apparently characteristic of ankylosing spondylitis blood. In synovial fluid and blood from reactive arthritis, some motif variants were previously reported. Reportedly, disease-linked clones are significantly enriched in ankylosing spondylitis patients' matched synovial fluid. Within peripheral blood, clones linked to disease were CD8+ and relatively rare.

In its sample, this clonotype was seen many times. Its antigen is undetermined. This clonotype was obtained from a male donor with ankylosing spondylitis. The chain has TRBV25-1 and TRBJ2-1; D perhaps matches TRBD1 (5 bases). Specimen: blood, either unsorted or a sorted T cell fraction (not recorded which). DNA of the CDR3: TGTGCCAGCAGTGAGTACAGGGAGCAGTTCTTC. It translates to CASSEYREQFF.